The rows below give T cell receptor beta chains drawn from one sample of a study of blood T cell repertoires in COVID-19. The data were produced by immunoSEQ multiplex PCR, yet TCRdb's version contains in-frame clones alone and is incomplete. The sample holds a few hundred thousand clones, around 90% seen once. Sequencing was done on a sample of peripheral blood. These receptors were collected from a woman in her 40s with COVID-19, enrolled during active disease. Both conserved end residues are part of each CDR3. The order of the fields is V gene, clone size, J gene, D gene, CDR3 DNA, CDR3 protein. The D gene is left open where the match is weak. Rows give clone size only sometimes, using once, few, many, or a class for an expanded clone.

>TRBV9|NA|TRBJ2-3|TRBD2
TGTGCCAGCAGCGAGAGCGGGGGGGGCCCCAGCACAGATACGCAGTATTTT
CASSESGGGPSTDTQYF
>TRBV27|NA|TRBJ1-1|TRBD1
TGTGCCACCCGGGACAGGTGGACTGAAGCTTTCTTT
CATRDRWTEAFF
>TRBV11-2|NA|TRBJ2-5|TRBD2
TGTGCCAGCAGCTCAAGGGGACTAGCGGGAGTAGAGACCCAGTACTTC
CASSSRGLAGVETQYF
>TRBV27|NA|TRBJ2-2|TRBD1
TGTGCCAGCAGTTTGGGAGGGACAGGGGCGGGCACCGGGGAGCTGTTTTTT
CASSLGGTGAGTGELFF
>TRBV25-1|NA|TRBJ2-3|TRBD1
TGTGCCGGACAGGGGGCCTCTTGGGATACGCAGTATTTT
CAGQGASWDTQYF
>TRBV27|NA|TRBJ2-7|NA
TGTGCCAGCAGTTCTCGGGGATACGAGCAGTACTTC
CASSSRGYEQYF
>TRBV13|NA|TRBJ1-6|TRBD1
TGTGCCAGCAGCAACAGGGGGCGAAAGAATAATTCACCCCTCCACTTT
CASSNRGRKNNSPLHF
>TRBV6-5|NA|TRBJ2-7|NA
TGTGCCAGCAGGCCCCCGGCTATCAACGGGGAGCAGTACTTC
CASRPPAINGEQYF
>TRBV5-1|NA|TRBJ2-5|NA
TGCGCCAGCGAGGTGGGAGCCCCGGGGGAGACCCAGTACTTC
CASEVGAPGETQYF
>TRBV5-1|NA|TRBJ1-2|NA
TGCGCCAGCCGACTCGCGGGGGCTCCGAACTATGGCTACACCTTC
CASRLAGAPNYGYTF
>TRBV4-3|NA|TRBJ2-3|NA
TGCGCCAGCAGCCAAGAGGGAGAACTAACGCAGTATTTT
CASSQEGELTQYF
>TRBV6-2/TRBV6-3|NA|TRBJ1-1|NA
TGTGCCAGCAGTTACTCATCAACACTGAACACTGAAGCTTTCTTT
CASSYSSTLNTEAFF
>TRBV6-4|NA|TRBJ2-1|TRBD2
TGTGCCAGCAGTGAGGCAAGCGGGGGGGCAAATGAGCAGTTCTTC
CASSEASGGANEQFF
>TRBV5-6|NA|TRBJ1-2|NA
TGTGCCAGCAGCTTGTCCTGGACACCTAACTATGGCTACACCTTC
CASSLSWTPNYGYTF
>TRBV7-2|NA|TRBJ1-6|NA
TGTGCCAGCAGCCGCGACACGGCCTTCGGATCACCCCTCCACTTT
CASSRDTAFGSPLHF
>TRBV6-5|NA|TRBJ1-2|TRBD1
TGTGCCAGCAGCCGGACAGGGGCAGGCGATGGCTACACCTTC
CASSRTGAGDGYTF
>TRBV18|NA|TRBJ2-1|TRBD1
TGTGCCAGCCAGTCGGGACAGGACAACAATGAGCAGTTCTTC
CASQSGQDNNEQFF
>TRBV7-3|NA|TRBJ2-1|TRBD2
TGTGCCAGCAGCTCTCTAGCGGGTTTGTCCCAAAGCTCCTACAATGAGCAGTTCTTC
CASSSLAGLSQSSYNEQFF
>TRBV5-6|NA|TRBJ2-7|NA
TGTGCCAGCAGCTTGGCCCAGGGGCCACAGTACTTC
CASSLAQGPQYF
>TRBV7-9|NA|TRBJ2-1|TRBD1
TGTGCCAGCAGATCTCCAGGGGGCGTCCACAATGAGCAGTTCTTC
CASRSPGGVHNEQFF
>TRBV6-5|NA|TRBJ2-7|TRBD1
TGTGCCAGCAGTTTGGGACAGTCCTACGAGCAGTACTTC
CASSLGQSYEQYF
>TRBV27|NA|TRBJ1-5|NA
TGTGCCAGCAGTCGGGTAAGCAATCAGCCCCAGCATTTT
CASSRVSNQPQHF
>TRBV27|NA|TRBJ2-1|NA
TGTGCCAGCAGTCCCCCCGAGCGGACCGAACGCAATGAGCAGTTCTTC
CASSPPERTERNEQFF
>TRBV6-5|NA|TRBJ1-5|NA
TGTGCCAGCAGCCGGGACACCTATAGCAATCAGCCCCAGCATTTT
CASSRDTYSNQPQHF
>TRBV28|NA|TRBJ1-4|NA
TGTGCCAGCAGTTTAAGCGGTGAAAAACTGTTTTTT
CASSLSGEKLFF
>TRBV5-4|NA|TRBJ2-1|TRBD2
TGTGCCAGCAGTACTAAACTAGCGGGAGCGCCCGATGAGCAGTTCTTC
CASSTKLAGAPDEQFF
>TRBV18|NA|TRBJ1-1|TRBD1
TGTGCCAGCTCACGGAGACAGGGGGCTGGCACTGAAGCTTTCTTT
CASSRRQGAGTEAFF
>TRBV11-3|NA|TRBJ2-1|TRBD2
TGTGCCAGCAGCCCAGCGGGAGGGCCCTACAATGAGCAGTTCTTC
CASSPAGGPYNEQFF
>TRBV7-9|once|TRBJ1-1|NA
TGTGCCAGCAGCGTTACCGGGACTATGAACACTGAAGCTTTCTTT
CASSVTGTMNTEAFF
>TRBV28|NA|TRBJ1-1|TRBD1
TGTGCCAGCAGTACACCGGGACAGGGGGATACTGAAGCTTTCTTT
CASSTPGQGDTEAFF
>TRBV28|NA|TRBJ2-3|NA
TGTGCCAGCAGTTTAGAGAGGGCCCCAAGCACAGATACGCAGTATTTT
CASSLERAPSTDTQYF
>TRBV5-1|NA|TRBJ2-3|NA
TGCGCCAGCAGCCCTGACAGTTTGACAGATACGCAGTATTTT
CASSPDSLTDTQYF
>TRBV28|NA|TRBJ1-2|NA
TGTGCCAGCAGTGTGCCAGGGAGGGACTATGGCTACACCTTC
CASSVPGRDYGYTF
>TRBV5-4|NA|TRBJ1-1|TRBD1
TGTGCCAGCAGCAGAGGACAGGGCCCCACTGAAGCTTTCTTT
CASSRGQGPTEAFF
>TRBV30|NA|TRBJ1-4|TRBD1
TGTGCCTGGAGTGTCCCCGACAGGGATGGTCCTAAACTGTTTTTT
CAWSVPDRDGPKLFF
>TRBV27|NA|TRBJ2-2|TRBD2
TGTGCCAGCAGTTTGGGTAGCGGGAGGGTAACCGGGGAGCTGTTTTTT
CASSLGSGRVTGELFF
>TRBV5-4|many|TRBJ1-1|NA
TGTGCCAGCAGCTTGGGACTCGAAGGTGAAGCTTTCTTT
CASSLGLEGEAFF
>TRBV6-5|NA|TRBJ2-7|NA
TGTGCCAGCAGAATATACCGGGACAAGGACTACGAGCAGTACTTC
CASRIYRDKDYEQYF
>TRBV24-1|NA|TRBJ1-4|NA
TGTGCCACCTCATTGGACAGTTACAAAACTAATGAAAAACTGTTTTTT
CATSLDSYKTNEKLFF
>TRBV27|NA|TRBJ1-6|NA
TGTGCCAGCAGTTTATCTCCATATAATTCACCCCTCCACTTT
CASSLSPYNSPLHF
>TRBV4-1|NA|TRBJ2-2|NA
TGCGCCAGCAGCCTCGGACAGCTTCAAGGAGCCGGGGAGCTGTTTTTT
CASSLGQLQGAGELFF
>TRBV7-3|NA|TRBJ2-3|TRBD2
TGTGCCAGCAGCTTGGGACTAGTCGGGAGCACAGATACGCAGTATTTT
CASSLGLVGSTDTQYF
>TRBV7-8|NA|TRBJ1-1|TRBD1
TGTGCCAGCAGCCCTAACAGGGGCGGAATGAACACTGAAGCTTTCTTT
CASSPNRGGMNTEAFF